The 9 T cell receptor beta chains below come from one sample, sequenced in a study of blood T cells in healthy people across ages. Alongside a J-beta primer mix, a sample-barcoded 5' primer served in a second PCR lasting roughly 7 to 11 cycles. TCRdb re-analysed the 5' RACE reads in MiXCR, keeping a single row per CDR3 protein. The table shows about 1.4 million distinct CDR3 sequences, with 59% occurring only once. Source material: blood. These receptors came from a man aged 18 to 35 in good health.

The chain links TRBV4-1 to TRBJ2-7; D assignment may be TRBD1 or TRBD2 (5 bases each). The last part of the DNA fits TRBJ2-4 better; the J call may be wrong. This CDR3 comprises 15 residues. CDR1 and CDR2 (germline): MGHRA, YSYEKL. The CDR3 spells CASSHSIGERNIQYF. The CDR3 region has the DNA TGCGCCAGCAGTCACTCGATAGGGGAGAGGAACATTCAGTACTTC.

V and J are TRBV7-8 and TRBJ2-1, with 8 bases matching TRBD1. CDR1 is SGHVS, CDR2 FQNEAQ, per germline. The V gene end was trimmed by 8 bases and the J gene end by 13 bases; junction bases not matched to a gene: 13. This CDR3 has 13 residues. The CDR3 reads CASWQGARETQFF. The CDR3 DNA reads TGTGCCAGCTGGCAGGGGGCAAGAGAGACCCAGTTCTTC.

This clonotype is a singleton in its sample. J is TRBJ2-3 and V is TRBV6-2 or TRBV6-3; 8 bases agree with TRBD2. Germline V lookup: CDR1 MNHEY, CDR2 SVGEGT. The CDR3 has 16 residues. The J segment lost 2 bases and the V segment lost 6 bases, leaving 10 bases of the junction unmatched. In DNA form, the CDR3 reads TGTGCCAGCAGACCTCGACTAGCGATACTCACAGATACGCAGTATTTT. It codes for CASRPRLAILTDTQYF.

Comment on this clonotype: The junction departs from germline at one end; a sequencing error may be responsible. The chain is built from TRBV20-1 and TRBJ2-3; 10 nucleotides agree with TRBD2. The germline gives CDR1 DFQATT, CDR2 SNEGSKA (reference sequence). The CDR3 loop spans 15 amino acids. CDR3 in DNA: TGCGGTGCTCGTCTACTAGCGGGGAGCACAGATACGCAGTATTTT. Translated: CGARLLAGSTDTQYF.

The gene calls are TRBV29-1 and TRBJ2-1, with a weak D call TRBD1 (6 bases). Per the germline V gene, CDR1 is SQVTM and CDR2 is ANQGSEA. V gave up 5 bases and J gave up 5 bases, with 13 bases separating them. The CDR3 runs to 13 residues. The CDR3, as DNA: TGCAGCGTTTTGGGGGCCGGGCACAATGAGCAGTTCTTC. Protein sequence: CSVLGAGHNEQFF.

The rearrangement links TRBV2 to TRBJ1-4; D not resolved. Deletions cut 0 bases from V and 1 base from J, with 6 bases between. The CDR3 runs to 15 residues. Germline loops: CDR1 SNHLY, CDR2 FYNNEI. CDR3 loop: CASSEALETNEKLFF. The CDR3 nucleotides are TGTGCCAGCAGTGAAGCGCTTGAAACTAATGAAAAACTGTTTTTT.

The rearrangement uses TRBV2 and TRBJ2-4, with D hard to call. The DNA end is a closer match to TRBJ2-7, so the J assignment may be wrong. The CDR3 runs 12 residues. CDR1 and CDR2 from the germline V gene are SNHLY and FYNNEI. The CDR3 DNA reads as TGTGCCAGCAGTGAAGGTCTAACCGAGCAGTACTTC. Its protein is CASSEGLTEQYF.

This clonotype has more than one count but fewer than ten. This chain connects TRBV20-1 to TRBJ2-5, with D tentatively TRBD1 (6 bases). This CDR3 has 15 residues. Trimming removed 4 bases at V and 0 bases at J, with 15 bases between. Germline CDR1 and CDR2: DFQATT and SNEGSKA (reference sequence). In nucleotides, the CDR3 is TGCAGTGCTATCAACAGGGTTGCGTACCAAGAGACCCAGTACTTC. This gives the protein CSAINRVAYQETQYF.

This chain links TRBV27 with TRBJ1-2; 8 bases fit TRBD1. Germline lookup yields CDR1 MNHEY and CDR2 SMNVEV (reference sequence). This CDR3 is 14 amino acids long. Trimming took 6 bases from V and 4 from J; bases not matched to a gene: 7. The CDR3: CASRQGGRGYGYTF. CDR3 DNA: TGTGCCAGCAGACAGGGGGGCCGGGGCTATGGCTACACCTTC.